The 10 T cell receptor beta chains presented below share a single source sample, sequenced in a study of Tregs in tolerant kidney transplant recipients. TCRdb keeps only in-frame clones here, not all; method: immunoSEQ multiplex PCR. The repertoire includes more than 60,000 clones, 80% to 90% of them detected once, and roughly 2.2% sits in the top ten. Sequences were derived from Tregs from blood, sampled before the transplant. The receptors were sampled from a human donor who received a combined kidney and bone marrow transplant.

The gene calls are TRBV6-1 and TRBJ1-2, with D hard to call. In germline, CDR1 is MNHNS, CDR2 SASEGT. There are 9 residues in the CDR3. Trimming stripped 7 bases from V and 8 bases from J, with 5 bases between. The CDR3 loop reads CASNGGYTF. CDR3 nucleotides: TGTGCCAGCAATGGGGGCTACACCTTC.

The rearrangement uses TRBV6-1 and TRBJ2-1, with 14 bases aligning to TRBD2. Trimming removed 3 bases from V and 9 bases from J; junction bases left unmatched: 4. CDR3 size: 15 residues. The germline gives CDR1 MNHNS, CDR2 SASEGT. CDR3 DNA sequence: TGTGCCAGCAGTGAGGGACTAGCGGGGGCCCGTGAGCAGTTCTTC. It translates to CASSEGLAGAREQFF.

The chain has TRBV5-4 and TRBJ2-5; 8 bases line up with TRBD1. This CDR3 region has 14 residues. The trim removed 4 bases at V and 3 bases at J, leaving 5 bases unmatched. Germline V gene lookup returns CDR1 SGHNT and CDR2 YYREEE (reference sequence). DNA of the CDR3: TGTGCCAGCAGCCCCTCAGGGGGCGAAGAGACCCAGTACTTC. Translation: CASSPSGGEETQYF.

This sequence joins TRBV18 and TRBJ2-5, with 9 bases fitting TRBD2. Germline values: CDR1 KGHSH, CDR2 LQKENI. With 1 base clipped from V and 5 bases from J, the junction kept 11 bases outside the gene matches. This CDR3 spans 17 amino acids. The CDR3, as DNA: TGTGCCAGCTCACCACGGGCAGCGGGGGGACTCGATGAGACCCAGTACTTC. Translating gives CASSPRAAGGLDETQYF. The full variable domain, rest sourced from reference TRBV18 and TRBJ2-5, is NAGVMQNPRHLVRRRGQEARLRCSPMKGHSHVYWYRQLPEEGLKFMVYLQKENIIDESGMPKERFSAEFPKEGPSILRIQQVVRGDSAAYFCASSPRAAGGLDETQYFGPGTRLLVL.

This rearrangement joins TRBV7-2 to TRBJ2-3; TRBD2 agrees at 8 bases. Per germline, CDR1 SGHTA and CDR2 FQGNSA. This CDR3 is built from 19 residues. Germline trimming cut 3 bases from V and 2 bases from J; bases unmatched to any gene: 16. CDR3 DNA sequence: TGTGCCAGCAGCTTTCCCCCCGGGAGGGGGGGTCACCACACAGATACGCAGTATTTT. This gives the protein CASSFPPGRGGHHTDTQYF.

This clone has more than one count but fewer than ten. V and J are TRBV5-6 and TRBJ2-6; TRBD1 is a possible D gene (5 bases). Trimming pared 0 bases from V and 4 bases from J, leaving 5 bases between. Germline loops: CDR1 SGHDT, CDR2 YYEEEE. The CDR3 has 14 residues. The CDR3 DNA follows: TGTGCCAGCAGCTTGGGGGGCGGGGCCAACGTCCTGACTTTC. This sequence encodes CASSLGGGANVLTF.

This clone appeared once. This chain uses TRBV5-4 with TRBJ2-7; 10 bases are shared with TRBD1. V shed 4 bases and J 2 bases; nucleotides not matched to a gene: 6. The CDR3 is 15 amino acids. Germline loops: CDR1 SGHNT, CDR2 YYREEE (reference sequence). The CDR3 DNA sequence: TGTGCCAGCAGCCCGGGGGGGACAGGGGCCTACGAGCAGTACTTC. Its translation: CASSPGGTGAYEQYF.

The chain links TRBV27 to TRBJ1-1, with D perhaps TRBD1 (6 bases). V was trimmed by 8 bases and J by 3 bases, leaving 16 bases between them. Germline V lookup: CDR1 MNHEY, CDR2 SMNVEV (reference sequence). The CDR3 loop spans 14 amino acids. In nucleotides, the CDR3 is TGTGCCAGCTCCCTCCGGCAGGGGCACACTGAAGCTTTCTTT. Amino acid sequence: CASSLRQGHTEAFF.

CDR3 sequence reads: CASSRDGVLQYEQYF. CDR3 nucleotide sequence: TGTGCCAGCAGCCGAGACGGCGTTCTGCAGTACGAGCAGTACTTC. The chain combines TRBV11-3 with TRBJ2-7, with D unresolved. Germline-derived CDR1 and CDR2 are SGHNT and YENEEA. V was pared by 5 bases and J by 4 bases, with 18 bases between. The CDR3 is made up of 15 amino acids.

CDR3 sequence: CAISRTDLEVGPFF. The CDR3, as DNA: TGTGCCATCAGTCGGACGGACCTAGAGGTAGGTCCGTTCTTC. V and J are TRBV10-3 and TRBJ2-1, with D unclear. Trimming stripped 5 bases from V and 15 bases from J, with 23 bases between. The CDR3 is made up of 14 amino acids. CDR1 is ENHRY, CDR2 SYGVKD, per germline.